These 20 T cell receptor beta chains were sequenced from one sample in a study of human T cells and chemical hapten exposure. Documented time point: patch test 1, 2 weeks after DPC sensitization. Treatment: therapeutic diphenylcyclopropenone sensitization with weekly scalp DPC. TCRdb fed the RACE reads into MiXCR, producing one record per CDR3 protein. The data show 95,000 or so distinct CDR3 sequences, roughly a tenth seen once. Sample: whole blood, taken in connection with sensitization to the hapten diphenylcyclopropenone (DPC). These receptors originate from a man aged 40-49 years with alopecia areata. Some clones in this sample may be carry-over from other donors' samples.

The chain recombines TRBV12-3 or TRBV12-4 with TRBJ2-3, with D unresolved. The V gene lost 0 bases and the J gene lost 7 bases, with 11 bases spanning the gap. This CDR3 spans 14 amino acids. CDR3 amino acids: CASSLARKLNTQYF. The CDR3 DNA reads as TGTGCCAGCAGTTTAGCGCGCAAGCTGAATACGCAGTATTTT.

This clonotype counts as medium-sized. The V and J genes are TRBV20-1 and TRBJ1-1; 8 nucleotides match TRBD1. The length of the CDR3 is 14 residues. Germline V gene data show CDR1 as DFQATT and CDR2 as SNEGSKA (reference sequence). J lost 5 bases, V lost 0 bases, and 5 bases had no gene match. The CDR3 spells CSARERQGRTEAFF. Written as DNA, the CDR3 is TGCAGTGCTAGAGAGAGACAGGGGCGGACTGAAGCTTTCTTT.

The genes are TRBV5-1 and TRBJ2-7; TRBD2 matches 7 bases. Losses at the gene ends were 0 bases for V and 2 bases for J; bases not matched to a gene: 5. The CDR3 is made up of 15 amino acids. In germline, CDR1 is SGHRS, CDR2 YFSETQ. CDR3 DNA: TGCGCCAGCAGCTTGGTAGCGGGCCCTACCTACGAGCAGTACTTC. This encodes CASSLVAGPTYEQYF.

This clonotype has just a few counts. This rearrangement joins TRBV6-5 to TRBJ1-2; perhaps TRBD1 as D (5 bases). Germline loops: CDR1 MNHEY, CDR2 SVGAGI. The CDR3 sequence is 13 residues long. V lost 4 bases and J 8 bases, leaving 14 bases between the germline ends. The CDR3 DNA reads as TGTGCCAGCAGTTCATCGCAGGGAAACGGCTACACCTTC. Its translation is CASSSSQGNGYTF.

This chain uses TRBV7-2 with TRBJ2-7; D tentatively fits TRBD1 or TRBD2 (5 bases each). The germline V gene has CDR1 SGHTA and CDR2 FQGNSA. V shed 1 base and J shed 2 bases, with 15 bases lying between them. The CDR3 has 16 amino acids. In DNA form, the CDR3 reads TGTGCCAGCAGCTTAGGGGCCGGGGCAGGAGCCTACGAGCAGTACGTC. It specifies CASSLGAGAGAYEQYV.

V gene TRBV2 combines with J gene TRBJ2-5; D possibly uses TRBD1 or TRBD2 (5 bases each). Trimming took 8 bases from V and 3 from J, leaving 25 bases between them. Germline V gene data show CDR1 as SNHLY and CDR2 as FYNNEI. CDR3 size: 17 residues. The chain's CDR3 is CASLNLHGFWGKETQYF. Written as DNA, the CDR3 is TGTGCCAGCTTGAATCTCCACGGGTTCTGGGGGAAAGAGACCCAGTACTTC. Together with reference TRBV2 and TRBJ2-5, the CDR3 gives the full variable domain: EPEVTQTPSHQVTQMGQEVILRCVPISNHLYFYWYRQILGQKVEFLVSFYNNEISEKSEIFDDQFSVERPDGSNFTLKIRSTKLEDSAMYFCASLNLHGFWGKETQYFGPGTRLLVL.

This clonotype came up a few times. The chain couples TRBV19 to TRBJ2-1; weak D call: TRBD2 (6 bases). This CDR3 has 16 residues. Germline values: CDR1 LNHDA, CDR2 SQIVND (reference sequence). V was pared by 3 bases and J by 9 bases, with 21 bases between. In DNA, the CDR3 is TGTGCCAGTAGTATGTCCTCGCGGCGGGGAAGGGGTGAGCAGTTCTTC. Protein sequence: CASSMSSRRGRGEQFF.

This clonotype has more than one count but fewer than ten. The chain couples TRBV4-3 to TRBJ2-5; TRBD1 is a possible D gene (6 bases). This CDR3 spans 15 amino acids. Germline V gene data show CDR1 as LGHNA and CDR2 as YSLEER. The V and J ends lost 0 bases and 1 base respectively, with 9 bases between them. The CDR3 DNA reads as TGCGCCAGCAGCCAAGATCTGGACAGCCAAGAGACCCAGTACTTC. Amino acid sequence: CASSQDLDSQETQYF.

Note on this clonotype: This may come from a read error, since a much larger clone is one base off. The V and J genes are TRBV4-3 and TRBJ1-4; 10 positions match TRBD1. Germline CDR1 reads LGHNA; CDR2 reads YSLEER. Trimming removed 2 bases from V and 8 bases from J; junction bases left unmatched: 2. The CDR3 runs 14 residues. In nucleotides, the CDR3 is TGCGCCAGCAGCCAATCGACAGGGGGCGAAAAACTGTTTTTT. Its protein product is CASSQSTGGEKLFF.

The rearrangement joins TRBV29-1 to TRBJ2-1; no clear D gene. The germline V gene encodes CDR1 SQVTM and CDR2 ANQGSEA. The CDR3 consists of 14 residues. V gave up 0 bases and J gave up 5 bases, with 11 bases separating them. DNA for the CDR3: TGCAGCGTTGAAGATCTCCGGCAGAACAATGAGCAGTTCTTC. This translates into CSVEDLRQNNEQFF.

The chain carries TRBV2 and TRBJ2-3; 9 nucleotides agree with TRBD1. V lost 10 bases and J lost 6; bases outside the gene matches: 8. The CDR3 extends over 13 amino acids. Germline CDR1 reads SNHLY; CDR2 reads FYNNEI. CDR3: CATTGGSWDTQYF. CDR3 nucleotides: TGTGCCACTACAGGGGGCTCGTGGGATACGCAGTATTTT.

The chain couples TRBV2 to TRBJ2-1; the match to TRBD2 covers 11 bases. The CDR3 extends over 15 amino acids. Germline V gene data show CDR1 as SNHLY and CDR2 as FYNNEI. Trimming removed 4 bases from V and 8 bases from J; junction bases left unmatched: 7. This CDR3 reads CASSAGTSGQDEQFF. CDR3 bases: TGTGCCAGCAGTGCCGGGACTAGCGGTCAAGATGAGCAGTTCTTC.

The sample holds many counts of this clonotype. CDR3 sequence (DNA): TGTGCCAGCAGCGTAGACCTTTTTAACTCCTACAATGAGCAGTTCTTC. Translation gives CASSVDLFNSYNEQFF. V gene TRBV9 combines with J gene TRBJ2-1; D gene uncertain. The length of the CDR3 is 16 residues. Trimming took 0 bases from V and 0 from J, leaving 10 bases between them. Germline-derived CDR1 and CDR2 are SGDLS and YYNGEE.

The chain couples TRBV7-2 to TRBJ2-5; tentatively, D is TRBD1 or TRBD2 (5 bases each). Germline assignment: CDR1 SGHTA and CDR2 FQGNSA. The CDR3 has 14 residues. Trimming removed 1 base at V and 0 bases at J, with 6 bases between. The DNA of the CDR3 is TGTGCCAGCAGCTTAGGGGGGTACCAAGAGACCCAGTACTTC. Its translation: CASSLGGYQETQYF.

In its sample, this clonotype was seen a few times. This sequence joins TRBV29-1 and TRBJ2-3, with D unresolved. Trimming stripped 4 bases from V and 1 base from J, with 9 bases between. The germline V gene encodes CDR1 SQVTM and CDR2 ANQGSEA. The length of the CDR3 is 13 residues. CDR3 sequence (DNA): TGCAGCGTTGGGGGAATAGGCACAGATACGCAGTATTTT. It specifies CSVGGIGTDTQYF.

This clonotype was observed a few times. The V call is TRBV24-1, the J call TRBJ2-3; D gene ambiguous. Trimming took 6 bases from V and 5 from J, leaving 5 bases between them. The CDR3 sequence is 11 residues long. CDR1 KGHDR and CDR2 SFDVKD come from the germline V gene. Written as DNA, the CDR3 is TGTGCCACCAGTAGGCAAGATACGCAGTATTTT. It translates to CATSRQDTQYF.

In this sample, this clonotype turned up many times. This sequence joins TRBV10-3 and TRBJ1-3, with D tentatively TRBD1 (6 bases). The CDR3 sequence is 14 residues long. Deletions cut 6 bases from V and 4 bases from J, with 13 bases between. Germline CDR1 reads ENHRY; CDR2 reads SYGVKD. CDR3: CAIRDRTDGNTIYF. The CDR3 coding sequence is TGTGCCATCAGAGACAGGACGGACGGAAACACCATATATTTT.

To note about this clonotype: The junction shows a germline mismatch at one end, possibly a read error. The rearrangement joins TRBV15 to TRBJ2-1; 12 bases agree with TRBD2. The CDR3 extends over 15 amino acids. Germline loops: CDR1 LNHNV, CDR2 YYDKDF (reference sequence). CDR3 protein: CATSRVETSGSGWVF. The CDR3 nucleotides read TGTGCCACCAGCAGAGTGGAGACTAGCGGGAGTGGGTGGGTCTTC.

This clonotype was seen only a few times. The rearrangement uses TRBV5-5 and TRBJ2-7; 7 nucleotides agree with TRBD2. V lost 0 bases and J lost 5; bases outside the gene matches: 5. Germline V CDR1 and CDR2: SGHKS, YYEKEE (reference sequence). The CDR3 totals 14 residues. CDR3 in amino acids: CASSLVSGIDEQYF. As DNA, the CDR3 is TGTGCCAGCAGCTTGGTCAGCGGGATAGACGAGCAGTACTTC.

At least ten counts were recorded for this clonotype. The CDR3 DNA follows: TGTGCCAGCAGCTTAGATCTCAGCCCCCGAGATACGCAGTATTTT. Translated: CASSLDLSPRDTQYF. The chain employs TRBV11-2 and TRBJ2-3; D not certain. CDR1 is SGHAT and CDR2 is FQNNGV in the germline V gene. This CDR3 has 15 amino acids. V lost 0 bases and J 5 bases, leaving 12 bases between the germline ends.